Listed below are T cell receptor beta chains from one sample, sequenced in a study of blood T cells in healthy people across ages. TCRdb re-analysed the 5' RACE reads in MiXCR, keeping a single row per CDR3 protein. Of some 880,000 distinct CDR3 sequences in the sample, approximately 35% are singletons; the top ten hold 10% to 15%. The sequenced sample consisted of blood. The receptors derive from a man younger than 30 in good health. Each CDR3 is given without its conserved first and last residue. A D gene is named only where the DNA matches it firmly.

TRBV5-1	TRBJ2-7	TRBD1	ASSSGTVSYEQY
TRBV5-1	TRBJ2-2	TRBD2	ASSLVAGDLTGELF
TRBV7-3	TRBJ2-1	TRBD1	ASSFYGQGGNEQF
TRBV10-3	TRBJ2-5	TRBD2	AISESRTSGGQETQY
TRBV10-3	TRBJ2-1	.	AISVIGRKYNEQF
TRBV5-1	TRBJ2-2	TRBD1	ASSGGQGTGELF
TRBV5-1	TRBJ2-7	.	ASSLGSTSYEQY
TRBV20-1	TRBJ1-2	TRBD1	SARRQGAHGYT
TRBV5-1	TRBJ1-1	TRBD1	ASSIQTGTENTEAF
TRBV7-9	TRBJ1-2	.	ASSLAPASHYGYT
TRBV7-9	TRBJ2-2	.	ASSWANSNTGELF
TRBV6-6	TRBJ2-2	.	ASSYRGLSTGELF
TRBV12-3/TRBV12-4	TRBJ2-2	.	AGSLVLGDDDTGELF
TRBV5-1	TRBJ2-1	TRBD2	ASSPQLADSYNEQF
TRBV12-3/TRBV12-4	TRBJ1-5	.	ASSPGVPWPQH
TRBV2	TRBJ1-2	.	ASSETQGGGYT
TRBV10-3	TRBJ2-5	.	AIGPGLQETQY
TRBV9	TRBJ2-7	TRBD1	ASSPGTVSYEQY
TRBV12-3/TRBV12-4	TRBJ1-2	.	ASSLIGVYT
TRBV20-1	TRBJ1-2	TRBD1	SAREGTGGGYT
TRBV12-3/TRBV12-4	TRBJ2-2	.	ASSSRNTGELF
TRBV7-2	TRBJ2-4	.	ASSPQGWTKNIQY
TRBV6-1	TRBJ1-2	TRBD1	ASSGDRPFYGYT
TRBV2	TRBJ1-6	.	ASSERTYNSPLH
TRBV9	TRBJ1-1	.	ASSVVQGSEAF
TRBV4-3	TRBJ1-1	.	ASSQDPGGLEAF